The 18 T cell receptor beta chains below all came from one sample that was sequenced in a study of blood T cell repertoires in COVID-19. Sequencing was performed with immunoSEQ multiplex PCR; in TCRdb, only in-frame clones are kept and a portion is missing. The sample carries some 290,000 clones, roughly nine tenths recorded once. Sequencing used peripheral blood. The origin of the receptors is a man between 18 and 35 years old with active or convalescent COVID-19.

The chain recombines TRBV7-3 with TRBJ1-3; TRBD1 is a possible D gene (5 bases). The CDR3 is 16 residues long. The germline V and J ends were trimmed by 5 bases and 1 base, with 15 bases remaining between them. CDR1 and CDR2 from the germline V gene are SGHTA and FQGTGA. The CDR3 reads CASSNPGLYSGNTIYF. The CDR3 bases are TGTGCCAGCAGCAATCCGGGACTCTATTCTGGAAACACCATATATTTT.

This clone was observed once. V usage is TRBV7-2 and J usage is TRBJ2-1, with D possibly TRBD2 on 6 matching bases. The CDR3 runs 14 residues. V lost 4 bases and J 7 bases, leaving 14 bases between the germline ends. Germline CDR1 reads SGHTA; CDR2 reads FQGNSA. The CDR3 here is CASSWTGDLNEQFF. CDR3 sequence (DNA): TGTGCCAGCAGCTGGACGGGAGATCTAAATGAGCAGTTCTTC.

The genes are TRBV12-5 and TRBJ2-4, with D possibly TRBD2 on 5 matching bases. V gave up 7 bases and J gave up 7 bases, with 14 bases separating them. CDR3 length: 13 amino acids. Germline V gene sequence: CDR1 LGHNT, CDR2 FRNRAP. DNA of the CDR3: TGTGCTAGTGCCCCAGTCGGGAAGAACATTCAGTACTTC. Protein: CASAPVGKNIQYF.

The rearrangement uses TRBV19 and TRBJ1-2, with 7 positions matching TRBD1. The CDR3 totals 16 residues. V lost 5 bases to trimming and J lost 4 bases; unmatched junction nucleotides: 13. Germline lookup yields CDR1 LNHDA and CDR2 SQIVND (reference sequence). CDR3 sequence reads: CASSDDNRGVSYGYTF. Written as DNA, the CDR3 is TGTGCCAGTAGTGATGACAACAGGGGCGTTTCCTATGGCTACACCTTC.

The chain links TRBV27 to TRBJ1-5; 10 bases match TRBD1. The CDR3 runs to 15 residues. The J segment lost 4 bases and the V segment lost 2 bases, leaving 2 bases of the junction unmatched. Germline V gene data show CDR1 as MNHEY and CDR2 as SMNVEV (reference sequence). Here the CDR3 reads CASSLGTGVNQPQHF. Here the CDR3 DNA reads TGTGCCAGCAGTTTAGGGACAGGGGTGAATCAGCCCCAGCATTTT.

This chain uses TRBV6-5 with TRBJ2-2; TRBD2 is a possible D gene (5 bases). V was pared by 7 bases and J by 4 bases, with 10 bases between. Germline V gene lookup returns CDR1 MNHEY and CDR2 SVGAGI. This CDR3 spans 13 amino acids. The CDR3 is CASTPGSTGELFF. As DNA, the CDR3 is TGTGCCAGCACCCCGGGGAGCACCGGGGAGCTGTTTTTT.

This chain connects TRBV6-5 to TRBJ2-7; TRBD2 might be the D (7 bases). The V end was cut by 2 bases, the J end by 2 bases, with 10 bases between. Germline CDR1 MNHEY, CDR2 SVGAGI. This CDR3 has 14 residues. The CDR3 DNA sequence: TGTGCCAGCAGTTACGGGAGGGGGACCTACGAGCAGTACTTC. Protein product: CASSYGRGTYEQYF.

The rearrangement links TRBV9 to TRBJ1-2; D remains unclear. The CDR3 length is 11 residues. V lost 4 bases to trimming and J lost 8 bases, with 9 bases between them. Germline V gene data show CDR1 as SGDLS and CDR2 as YYNGEE. Here the CDR3 DNA reads TGTGCCAGCAGCTCCAGTTGGGGCTACACCTTC. Translation gives CASSSSWGYTF.

V and J are TRBV7-9 and TRBJ2-7; TRBD2 matches 8 bases. CDR1 is SEHNR and CDR2 is FQNEAQ in the germline V gene (reference sequence). V lost 5 bases and J lost 7; bases outside the gene matches: 13. The CDR3 sequence is 15 residues long. CDR3 nucleotides: TGTGCCAGCAGCCTTACTAGCGGACTACAGGAAGAGCAGTACTTC. It yields the protein CASSLTSGLQEEQYF.

Only one count was recorded for this clone. The chain has TRBV27 and TRBJ1-1, with D perhaps matching TRBD1 (6 bases). Trimming took off 1 base at V and 3 bases at J, with 9 bases between the two ends. This CDR3 spans 14 amino acids. Germline V lookup: CDR1 MNHEY, CDR2 SMNVEV (reference sequence). This CDR3 is CASSLYRADTEAFF. The CDR3, as DNA: TGTGCCAGCAGTTTATACAGGGCGGACACTGAAGCTTTCTTT.

Many counts were recorded for this clone. V usage is TRBV7-9 and J usage is TRBJ2-7; maybe TRBD2 (6 bases). This CDR3 has 13 residues. V lost 1 base and J lost 4, with 8 bases in between. Germline assignment: CDR1 SEHNR and CDR2 FQNEAQ (reference sequence). The chain's CDR3 is CASSLVREYEQYF. The CDR3, as DNA: TGTGCCAGCAGCTTAGTCCGGGAGTACGAGCAGTACTTC.

This clone has a handful of counts. The sample contains more than one DNA sequence encoding this CDR3. The chain joins TRBV6-5 to TRBJ1-1; 7 bases map to TRBD1. Germline V gives CDR1 MNHEY, CDR2 SVGAGI. Trimming at V came to 8 bases and at J to 1 base, leaving 4 bases not matched to a gene. The CDR3 sequence is 13 residues long. The CDR3 spells CASRGTANTEAFF. The CDR3 DNA is TGTGCCAGCCGGGGGACAGCGAACACTGAAGCTTTCTTT.

This clone came up once. This chain joins TRBV7-2 and TRBJ2-2; TRBD1 matches at 8 bases. The V segment lost 4 bases and the J segment 2 bases; nucleotides outside the gene matches: 6. Germline V gene sequence: CDR1 SGHTA, CDR2 FQGNSA. The CDR3 contains 16 residues. CDR3 in DNA: TGTGCCAGCAGCTCCCGGACAGGGTATAACACCGGGGAGCTGTTTTTT. Amino acids: CASSSRTGYNTGELFF.

The genes are TRBV6-5 and TRBJ2-7, with a possible D match to TRBD1 (6 bases). V lost 5 bases to trimming and J lost 2 bases, with 10 bases between them. Germline CDR1 is MNHEY and CDR2 is SVGAGI. CDR3 length equals 13 residues. CDR3: CASSTRTAYEQYF. The CDR3 coding sequence is TGTGCCAGCAGTACGAGGACAGCCTACGAGCAGTACTTC.

The table lists this clone with a count of one. The chain joins TRBV30 to TRBJ1-1; D gene ambiguous. From germline, CDR1 is GTSNPN and CDR2 SVGIG (reference sequence). Trimming shortened V by 4 bases and J by 4 bases, and 7 bases separated the two germline ends. The CDR3 is 11 residues long. In DNA form, the CDR3 reads TGTGCCTGGACCCGGGGCACTGAAGCTTTCTTT. Its protein is CAWTRGTEAFF.

The V and J genes are TRBV14 and TRBJ1-5, with D possibly being TRBD1 (6 bases). The V end lost 5 bases, the J end lost 5 bases, and 7 bases lay between the germline ends. Germline V gene lookup returns CDR1 SGHDN and CDR2 FVKESK. This CDR3 comprises 12 residues. CDR3 amino acids: CASSKGDQPQHF. CDR3 DNA: TGTGCCAGCAGCAAGGGGGATCAGCCCCAGCATTTT.

CDR3 protein: CSASTRDNLNTIYF. Here the CDR3 DNA reads TGCAGTGCTAGTACGCGGGATAACCTAAACACCATATATTTT. V gene TRBV20-1 combines with J gene TRBJ1-3; unclear D gene. V was shortened by 3 bases and J by 6 bases, with 15 bases between the two germline ends. Germline CDR1 reads DFQATT; CDR2 reads SNEGSKA (reference sequence). The CDR3 sequence is 14 residues long.

V usage is TRBV30 and J usage is TRBJ2-2; a weak D match, TRBD1 (6 bases). This CDR3 has 13 amino acids. Looked up from germline, CDR1 is GTSNPN and CDR2 is SVGIG (reference sequence). The V end was cut by 4 bases, the J end by 1 base, with 7 bases between. The chain's CDR3 is CAWTDRNTGELFF. The CDR3 DNA reads TGTGCCTGGACGGACAGGAACACCGGGGAGCTGTTTTTT.